The rows below give T cell receptor beta chains drawn from one sample of a study of blood T cell repertoires in COVID-19. This table comes from immunoSEQ multiplex PCR, and its TCRdb copy is limited to in-frame clones, with some not included. Of 95,000 to 150,000 clones in the sample, about 79% were seen once. The sequenced sample was peripheral blood. These TCRs come from an elderly woman with acute or convalescent COVID-19. CDR3s include the opening cysteine and the closing phenylalanine or tryptophan. Each record gives: V gene, D gene, J gene, clone size, CDR3 DNA, CDR3 protein. The D gene is left open where the match is weak. Clone size is shown for a subset of rows, as once, few, many or a class of expanded clone.

V: TRBV4-3; D: TRBD1; J: TRBJ1-6; size: -; DNA: TGCGCCAGCAGCCAAGAAGCTAGGACAGGCGGGTCACCCCTCCACTTT; CDR3: CASSQEARTGGSPLHF
V: TRBV10-1; D: TRBD1; J: TRBJ2-2; size: -; DNA: TGCGCCAGCAGTGAAGGGGGCGCGAACACCGGGGAGCTGTTTTTT; CDR3: CASSEGGANTGELFF
V: TRBV5-4; D: TRBD2; J: TRBJ2-3; size: -; DNA: TGTGCCAGCAGCTTTGGGCGGGGGGCCACAGATACGCAGTATTTT; CDR3: CASSFGRGATDTQYF
V: TRBV9; D: TRBD1; J: TRBJ2-7; size: -; DNA: TGTGCCAGCAGCCCCTCGGGACAGGGTGGTAGGCAGTACTTC; CDR3: CASSPSGQGGRQYF
V: TRBV9; D: -; J: TRBJ2-1; size: -; DNA: TGTGCCAGCAGCCCCTCAGGGGGGCGCATGTATGAGCAGTTCTTC; CDR3: CASSPSGGRMYEQFF
V: TRBV6-5; D: -; J: TRBJ2-2; size: -; DNA: TGTGCCAGCAGCTACGGTACTTATTCCGCCGGGGAGCTGTTTTTT; CDR3: CASSYGTYSAGELFF
V: TRBV7-2; D: -; J: TRBJ1-1; size: -; DNA: TGTGCCAGCAGCTTAGAGCGAAACACTGAAGCTTTCTTT; CDR3: CASSLERNTEAFF
V: TRBV12-5; D: -; J: TRBJ2-3; size: -; DNA: TGTGCTAGTGGCCAAACGACTGGAACAGATACGCAGTATTTT; CDR3: CASGQTTGTDTQYF
V: TRBV29-1; D: -; J: TRBJ1-5; size: -; DNA: TGCAGCGTTGTTGGGGGCCTCGGGCCCCAGCATTTT; CDR3: CSVVGGLGPQHF
V: TRBV15; D: -; J: TRBJ1-5; size: -; DNA: TGTGCCACCAGCAGAGATACGGGGGGCTACAGCTTGGGCAATCAGCCCCAGCATTTT; CDR3: CATSRDTGGYSLGNQPQHF
V: TRBV7-2; D: TRBD2; J: TRBJ2-2; size: -; DNA: TGTGCCAGCAGCCAAGGACTAGCGGGGGGTGGCGGGGAGCTGTTTTTT; CDR3: CASSQGLAGGGGELFF
V: TRBV9; D: -; J: TRBJ2-2; size: -; DNA: TGTGCCAGCAGCGTAGGAGGATCGTGGACCGGGGAGCTGTTTTTT; CDR3: CASSVGGSWTGELFF
V: TRBV4-3; D: -; J: TRBJ1-2; size: -; DNA: TGCGCCAGCAGCCTAACGCGGAGCGATGGCTACACCTTC; CDR3: CASSLTRSDGYTF
V: TRBV19; D: -; J: TRBJ2-3; size: -; DNA: TGTGCCAGTAGCAAGGGGACAATTAGCACAGATACGCAGTATTTT; CDR3: CASSKGTISTDTQYF
V: TRBV6-5; D: TRBD2; J: TRBJ2-1; size: -; DNA: TGTGCCAGCAGTTACTTGGCTAGCGGGAGGGCTGAGCAGTTCTTC; CDR3: CASSYLASGRAEQFF
V: TRBV10-3; D: -; J: TRBJ2-3; size: -; DNA: TGTGCCATCAGTGAGGGGCCTGGCACAGATACGCAGTATTTT; CDR3: CAISEGPGTDTQYF
V: TRBV3-1/TRBV3-2; D: TRBD2; J: TRBJ2-7; size: -; DNA: TGTGCCAGCAGCCAAGCGGGAGGGTTTCACGAGCAGTACTTC; CDR3: CASSQAGGFHEQYF
V: TRBV6-5; D: -; J: TRBJ2-7; size: few; DNA: TGTGCCAGCAGTCCACTGATAGAGGCCTACGAGCAGTACTTC; CDR3: CASSPLIEAYEQYF
V: TRBV7-9; D: TRBD2; J: TRBJ2-5; size: -; DNA: TGTGCCAGCAGCTTGGCGCGGGGGGTAGAGACCCAGTACTTC; CDR3: CASSLARGVETQYF
V: TRBV6-5; D: -; J: TRBJ2-7; size: -; DNA: TGTGCCAGCAGTTACTCTCCAGGGGCGGCCTACGAGCAGTACTTC; CDR3: CASSYSPGAAYEQYF
V: TRBV27; D: -; J: TRBJ1-1; size: few; DNA: TGTGCCAGCCTACACCCCCTCTCGGGTGGGAACACTGAAGCTTTCTTT; CDR3: CASLHPLSGGNTEAFF
V: TRBV6-6; D: TRBD1; J: TRBJ1-5; size: -; DNA: TGTGCCAGCAGTTACCCCACAGGGGGCGGTCAGCCCCAGCATTTT; CDR3: CASSYPTGGGQPQHF
V: TRBV19; D: TRBD1; J: TRBJ1-5; size: -; DNA: TGTGCCAGTAGCACGACAGGGGATAGCAATCAGCCCCAGCATTTT; CDR3: CASSTTGDSNQPQHF
V: TRBV20-1; D: TRBD1; J: TRBJ1-4; size: -; DNA: TGCAGTGCTAGTGGCCAAGGACAGGGGAGAAATGAAAAACTGTTTTTT; CDR3: CSASGQGQGRNEKLFF
V: TRBV5-4; D: TRBD1; J: TRBJ1-2; size: -; DNA: TGTGCCAGCAGCCCAGGGACAGTCCTTAACTATGGCTACACCTTC; CDR3: CASSPGTVLNYGYTF
V: TRBV6-5; D: TRBD1; J: TRBJ1-4; size: few; DNA: TGTGCCAGCAGATATCAGGGGGCCATGAATGAAAAACTGTTTTTT; CDR3: CASRYQGAMNEKLFF
V: TRBV29-1; D: TRBD1; J: TRBJ1-1; size: -; DNA: TGCAGCACCAGTCCCGGGACAGGGAACACTGAAGCTTTCTTT; CDR3: CSTSPGTGNTEAFF
V: TRBV29-1; D: -; J: TRBJ2-2; size: few; DNA: TGCAGCGTTGTAGTGGGGGGAGGCGGGGAGCTGTTTTTT; CDR3: CSVVVGGGGELFF
V: TRBV5-1; D: -; J: TRBJ2-5; size: -; DNA: TGCGCCAGCAGCTTGGCAGGGGCAAGACAAGAGACCCAGTACTTC; CDR3: CASSLAGARQETQYF
V: TRBV29-1; D: TRBD1; J: TRBJ2-7; size: -; DNA: TGCAGCGTTGGTCGCCGGGACAGGGCAAGGGAGCAGTACTTC; CDR3: CSVGRRDRAREQYF
V: TRBV6-5; D: TRBD1; J: TRBJ1-5; size: -; DNA: TGTGCCAGCAGTTTAATCCGGGACAGTTCGGCACCCCAGCATTTT; CDR3: CASSLIRDSSAPQHF
V: TRBV2; D: -; J: TRBJ1-5; size: few; DNA: TGTGCCAGCAGTGGGGTGACAGGCAATCAGCCCCAGCATTTT; CDR3: CASSGVTGNQPQHF
V: TRBV7-9; D: TRBD1; J: TRBJ2-7; size: -; DNA: TGTGCCAGCAGCATTATGGACAGGGGGCCCTACGAGCAGTACTTC; CDR3: CASSIMDRGPYEQYF
V: TRBV5-1; D: -; J: TRBJ2-1; size: -; DNA: TGCGCCAGCAGCTTGATTCCGATCGGCTCCTACAATGAGCAGTTCTTC; CDR3: CASSLIPIGSYNEQFF
V: TRBV6-2/TRBV6-3; D: -; J: TRBJ1-6; size: -; DNA: TGTGCCAGCAGTAGCCCCCGCGGGTACGGTTCACCCCTCCACTTT; CDR3: CASSSPRGYGSPLHF
V: TRBV5-4; D: TRBD1; J: TRBJ2-2; size: -; DNA: TGTGCCAGCAGGTCCGACAGGGACACCGGGGAGCTGTTTTTT; CDR3: CASRSDRDTGELFF
V: TRBV2; D: TRBD2; J: TRBJ2-1; size: -; DNA: TGTGCCAGCAGTGTTTTACTAGCGGGAGATGAGCAGTTCTTC; CDR3: CASSVLLAGDEQFF
V: TRBV18; D: -; J: TRBJ2-1; size: -; DNA: TGTGCCAGCTCACCACGGCGCGGGCGGGACAGCAACTCCTACAATGAGCAGTTCTTC; CDR3: CASSPRRGRDSNSYNEQFF
V: TRBV15; D: -; J: TRBJ2-5; size: -; DNA: TGTGCCACCAGCAGAGATCTTCCTGATACAGGCCAAGAGACCCAGTACTTC; CDR3: CATSRDLPDTGQETQYF
V: TRBV6-5; D: TRBD1; J: TRBJ1-6; size: few; DNA: TGTGCCAGCCACCCCGGACAGGGAGATAATTCACCCCTCCACTTT; CDR3: CASHPGQGDNSPLHF
V: TRBV15; D: -; J: TRBJ2-2; size: -; DNA: TGTGCCACCAGCAGAGATTCGGGAACCACCGGGGAGCTGTTTTTT; CDR3: CATSRDSGTTGELFF
V: TRBV28; D: -; J: TRBJ2-1; size: -; DNA: TGTGCCAGCAGTTCCCCAGGCTTGGGCTCCTACAATGAGCAGTTCTTC; CDR3: CASSSPGLGSYNEQFF
V: TRBV2; D: TRBD1; J: TRBJ1-4; size: -; DNA: TGTGCCAGCGCGGGACAGGGGGCCGGGAATGAAAAACTGTTTTTT; CDR3: CASAGQGAGNEKLFF
V: TRBV5-5; D: -; J: TRBJ1-2; size: -; DNA: TGTGCCAGCAGCCGGACAAGTTCCGACTATGGCTACACCTTC; CDR3: CASSRTSSDYGYTF
V: TRBV28; D: -; J: TRBJ1-3; size: -; DNA: TGTGCCAGCAGACACCAGGGCCACCTTAAAGGAAACACCATATATTTT; CDR3: CASRHQGHLKGNTIYF
V: TRBV5-6; D: TRBD2; J: TRBJ2-1; size: -; DNA: TGTGCCAGCAGCTTCTTCGGGACTAGCGGCTCGAGTAGGGACAATGAGCAGTTCTTC; CDR3: CASSFFGTSGSSRDNEQFF
V: TRBV19; D: TRBD1; J: TRBJ1-1; size: -; DNA: TGTGCCAGTAGTTCGGACAGGGAGTCTAGAGCTTTCTTT; CDR3: CASSSDRESRAFF
V: TRBV28; D: -; J: TRBJ1-5; size: few; DNA: TGTGCCAGCAGTTTAGCGCAGGGTTTGCGAAGCAATCAGCCCCAGCATTTT; CDR3: CASSLAQGLRSNQPQHF
V: TRBV4-2; D: TRBD1; J: TRBJ1-2; size: -; DNA: TGTGCCAGCGGGCCAAACAGGGGATTTGATGGCTACACCTTC; CDR3: CASGPNRGFDGYTF
V: TRBV6-6; D: -; J: TRBJ1-5; size: -; DNA: TGTGCCAGCAGCCCCGGCCGGGGGAGCAATCAGCCCCAGCATTTT; CDR3: CASSPGRGSNQPQHF
V: TRBV4-2; D: TRBD1; J: TRBJ1-2; size: -; DNA: TGTGCCAGCAGCTCTAGGACAGGGTATGGCTACACCTTC; CDR3: CASSSRTGYGYTF
V: TRBV7-9; D: -; J: TRBJ1-4; size: few; DNA: TGTGCCAGCAGCTGGGGACGACAGACTAGGGAAAAACTGTTTTTT; CDR3: CASSWGRQTREKLFF
V: TRBV7-9; D: -; J: TRBJ1-3; size: -; DNA: TGTGCCAGCAGCGAACAGGGTTCTGGAAACACCATATATTTT; CDR3: CASSEQGSGNTIYF
V: TRBV19; D: -; J: TRBJ2-2; size: -; DNA: TGTGCCAGTAGTCCGCGGGGTCTAGCGACCACGAACACCGGGGAGCTGTTTTTT; CDR3: CASSPRGLATTNTGELFF
V: TRBV11-3; D: -; J: TRBJ2-5; size: -; DNA: TGTGCCAGCAGCTTAGATGGCCGTCAAGAGACCCAGTACTTC; CDR3: CASSLDGRQETQYF
V: TRBV7-9; D: -; J: TRBJ2-1; size: -; DNA: TGTGCCAGCAGCTTCGGTGTATCCGCGGCCCTGTTCTTC; CDR3: CASSFGVSAALFF
V: TRBV19; D: TRBD1; J: TRBJ1-5; size: -; DNA: TGTGCCAGTAGTATCGACAGGGAATTTGGTCAGCCCCAGCATTTT; CDR3: CASSIDREFGQPQHF
V: TRBV15; D: TRBD1; J: TRBJ1-1; size: -; DNA: TGTGCCACCAGCAGAGATCCAGGGGGGCGGGCTGAAGCTTTCTTT; CDR3: CATSRDPGGRAEAFF
V: TRBV7-2; D: -; J: TRBJ1-1; size: -; DNA: TGTGCCAGCAGCTTCTCAACCGGCGGGACCGAAGCTTTCTTT; CDR3: CASSFSTGGTEAFF